This paragraph covers one TCR beta chain sequence. The antigen remains unidentified. TCRdb passed the RT-PCR reads through MiXCR, listing each CDR3 protein once. The sample has 860,000 or so distinct CDR3 sequences; approximately 22% are singletons. This record comes from a study of response to subunit inactivated influenza vaccine. General observations from the study: Only a handful of new T cells, the authors suggested, are recruited with each seasonal influenza vaccination.

The specimen was PBMCs from blood, collected approximately 5 days after vaccination. The clonotype was recovered from a man aged 50 to 59 who received an inactivated influenza vaccine.

The CDR3 spells CASSFSPLGTAYEQYF. For the CDR3, the DNA is TGTGCCAGCAGTTTTAGTCCGCTTGGGACAGCCTACGAGCAGTACTTC. The V call is TRBV12-3 or TRBV12-4, the J call TRBJ2-7; TRBD1 matches at 7 bases. V dropped 3 bases and J dropped 2; count of bases not matched to a gene: 10. The CDR3 has 16 residues.